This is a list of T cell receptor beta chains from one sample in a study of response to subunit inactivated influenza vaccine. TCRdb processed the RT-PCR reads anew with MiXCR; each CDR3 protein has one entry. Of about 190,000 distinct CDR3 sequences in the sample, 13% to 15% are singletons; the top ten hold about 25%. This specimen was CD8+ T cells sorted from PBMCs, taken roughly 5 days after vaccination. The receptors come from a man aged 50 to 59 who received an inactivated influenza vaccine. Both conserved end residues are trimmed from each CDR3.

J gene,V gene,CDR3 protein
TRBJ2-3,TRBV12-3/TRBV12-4,ASSLLADTDTQY
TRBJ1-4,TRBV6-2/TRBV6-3,ASSSQGTIEKLF
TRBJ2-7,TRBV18,ASSPIGAGAGEQY
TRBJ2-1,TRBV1,TSSQDHPSGAPNEQF
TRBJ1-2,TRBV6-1,ASSIDRRDYGYT
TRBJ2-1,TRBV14,ASNQGRTLGYNEQF
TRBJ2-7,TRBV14,ASSQDWGLPYEQY
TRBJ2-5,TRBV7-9,ASSPTSLETQY
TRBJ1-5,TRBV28,ASRPTGDGQPQH
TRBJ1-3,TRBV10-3,AIQDKGNTIY
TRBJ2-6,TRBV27,ASSLSGVGANVLT
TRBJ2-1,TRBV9,ASSGGNEQF
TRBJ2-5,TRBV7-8,ASSPSAGGTQY
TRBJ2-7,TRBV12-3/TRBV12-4,ASSLDPGGYEQY
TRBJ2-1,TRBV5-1,ASSQGTGGPNEQF
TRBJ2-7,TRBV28,ASRRLAPAYEQY
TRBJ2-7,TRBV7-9,ASSPTGREQY
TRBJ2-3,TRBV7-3,ASSTGPGEGTDTQY
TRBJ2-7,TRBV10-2,ASSDYEGGTSSYEQY
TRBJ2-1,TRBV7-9,ASSLGGSNEQF
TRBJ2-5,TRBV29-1,SVEGYGERQETQY
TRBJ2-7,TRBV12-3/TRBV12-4,ASSSELPSYEQY
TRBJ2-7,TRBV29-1,SAGQGPADEQY
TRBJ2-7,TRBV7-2,ASSLKGSYEQY
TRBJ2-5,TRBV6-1,ASTHGGGNQETQY
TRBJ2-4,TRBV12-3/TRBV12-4,ASSRIPGGGNIQY
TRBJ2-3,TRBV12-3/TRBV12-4,ASSLGGLPPNTQY
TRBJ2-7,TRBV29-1,SVRPGHSYEQY
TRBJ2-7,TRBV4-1,ASSHYGGYEQY
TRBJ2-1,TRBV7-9,ASSLAGNAYNEQF
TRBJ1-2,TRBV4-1,ASSQDGDGRQEGYT